Each of the 9 T cell receptor beta chains below was sequenced from the same sample in a study of CD8+ T cells in alopecia areata. The authors extracted RNA and reverse transcribed it into cDNA as the sequencing template. Clones were read by immunoSEQ multiplex PCR, and TCRdb kept only the in-frame ones, dropping some. Among 150,000 or so clones listed, around 50% were seen once. Material: CD8+ T cells sorted from blood, obtained at week 0. These receptors all come from a human donor with alopecia areata.

The chain has TRBV5-6 and TRBJ2-7; D unclear. The CDR3 is 15 residues long. V lost 0 bases, J lost 0 bases, and 10 bases lay in between. Germline-derived CDR1 and CDR2 are SGHDT and YYEEEE. The CDR3, as DNA: TGTGCCAGCAGCTTGGGAGGAACGGCCTCCTACGAGCAGTACTTC. It yields the protein CASSLGGTASYEQYF.

The chain employs TRBV9 and TRBJ1-1; TRBD1 matches at 10 bases. J gave up 5 bases and V 0 bases, and 4 bases lay outside the gene matches. Germline values: CDR1 SGDLS, CDR2 YYNGEE. This CDR3 spans 15 amino acids. The CDR3 DNA follows: TGTGCCAGCAGCGTAGAGACAGGGGGCCTGACTGAAGCTTTCTTT. This sequence encodes CASSVETGGLTEAFF.

This clone was found a few times. The CDR3 DNA reads TGCAGCATCACGGAAGGGGGATATGGCTACACCTTC. Translating gives CSITEGGYGYTF. The chain employs TRBV29-1 and TRBJ1-2, with D possibly matching TRBD1 (6 bases). From germline, CDR1 is SQVTM and CDR2 ANQGSEA. The CDR3 sequence is 12 residues long. The germline V and J ends were trimmed by 8 bases and 5 bases, with 15 bases remaining between them.

This rearrangement joins TRBV10-2 to TRBJ2-6; 7 bases match TRBD1. Germline trimming cut 7 bases from V and 2 bases from J; bases unmatched to any gene: 8. CDR1 WSHSY and CDR2 SAAADI come from the germline V gene. This CDR3 comprises 16 residues. The CDR3 nucleotides read TGCGCCAGCACCGACCGACAGGGTGCTGGGGCCAACGTCCTGACTTTC. Translated: CASTDRQGAGANVLTF.

This clone was seen a handful of times. The chain is built from TRBV29-1 and TRBJ2-7; 8 bases agree with TRBD2. J was trimmed by 1 base and V by 7 bases; bases with no gene match: 6. The CDR3 has 13 amino acids. Per germline, CDR1 SQVTM and CDR2 ANQGSEA. The CDR3 DNA is TGCAGCGCCCGGACTAGCCGGTCCTACGAGCAGTACTTC. Translating it yields CSARTSRSYEQYF.

The rearrangement links TRBV9 to TRBJ2-3, with D possibly TRBD1 on 6 matching bases. The CDR3 contains 13 residues. The germline V gene encodes CDR1 SGDLS and CDR2 YYNGEE. Trimming took off 0 bases at V and 6 bases at J, with 8 bases between the two ends. DNA of the CDR3: TGTGCCAGCAGCGTAGCAGGGGAGGATACGCAGTATTTT. Translating gives CASSVAGEDTQYF.

The chain has TRBV2 and TRBJ2-7, with 7 bases matching TRBD1. The CDR3 has 14 residues. The germline CDR1 and CDR2 sequences are SNHLY and FYNNEI. V lost 4 bases, J lost 2 bases, and 5 bases stayed unmatched. CDR3 coding DNA: TGTGCCAGCAGTGGAGGGGGCGCGCCCTACGAGCAGTACTTC. Amino acids: CASSGGGAPYEQYF. The full variable domain, rest sourced from reference TRBV2 and TRBJ2-7, is EPEVTQTPSHQVTQMGQEVILRCVPISNHLYFYWYRQILGQKVEFLVSFYNNEISEKSEIFDDQFSVERPDGSNFTLKIRSTKLEDSAMYFCASSGGGAPYEQYFGPGTRLTVT.

The chain carries TRBV5-1 and TRBJ1-1; D is undetermined. Germline V gene data show CDR1 as SGHRS and CDR2 as YFSETQ. This CDR3 has 14 amino acids. Between the trimmed V and J ends, which lost 2 bases and 1 base, there was a span of 9 bases. In DNA form, the CDR3 reads TGCGCCAGCAGCTTCATCGATACGAACACTGAAGCTTTCTTT. Translating it yields CASSFIDTNTEAFF.

CDR3 in DNA: TGTGCCAGCAGCCCACAGGGGGGAACCATATATTTT. Translated, it gives CASSPQGGTIYF. The V and J genes are TRBV13 and TRBJ1-3; 8 nucleotides line up with TRBD1. Germline trimming cut 5 bases from V and 10 bases from J; bases unmatched to any gene: 4. In germline, CDR1 is PRHDT, CDR2 FYEKMQ (reference sequence). This CDR3 has 12 residues.